This T cell receptor beta chain appears in the sequencing data of a study of blood T cells in healthy people across ages. A second PCR of about 7 to 12 cycles used a sample-barcoded 5' primer and a J-beta primer mix. Each CDR3 protein is one row after TCRdb ran MiXCR on the 5' RACE reads. The sample lists about 1.8 million distinct CDR3 sequences; 49% were seen once. Deletions cut 3 bases from V and 8 bases from J, with 8 bases between. The CDR3 contains 13 residues. Germline CDR1 SGHTA, CDR2 FQGNSA. The chain links TRBV7-2 to TRBJ1-6, with a weak D call TRBD1 (5 bases). Sequencing input: blood. The receptor was isolated from a woman aged 40 to 50 in good health. In DNA, the CDR3 is TGTGCCAGCAGCTTCTTAGGGGATTCACCCCTCCACTTT. Protein product: CASSFLGDSPLHF.